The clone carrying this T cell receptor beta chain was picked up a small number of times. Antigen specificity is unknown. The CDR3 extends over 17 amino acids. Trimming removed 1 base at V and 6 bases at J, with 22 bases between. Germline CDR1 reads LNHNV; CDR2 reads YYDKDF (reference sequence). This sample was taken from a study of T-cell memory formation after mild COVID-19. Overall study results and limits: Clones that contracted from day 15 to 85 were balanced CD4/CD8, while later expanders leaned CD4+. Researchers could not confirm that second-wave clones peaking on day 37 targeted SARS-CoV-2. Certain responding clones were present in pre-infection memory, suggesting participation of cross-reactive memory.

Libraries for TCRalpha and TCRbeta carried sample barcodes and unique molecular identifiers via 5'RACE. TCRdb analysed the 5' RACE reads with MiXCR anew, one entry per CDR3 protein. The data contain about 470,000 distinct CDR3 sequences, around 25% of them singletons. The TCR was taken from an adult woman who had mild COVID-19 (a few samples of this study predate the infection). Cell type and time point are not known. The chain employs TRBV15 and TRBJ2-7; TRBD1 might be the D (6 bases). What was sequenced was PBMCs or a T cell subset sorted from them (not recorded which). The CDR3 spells CATSRALLGTGSSEQYF. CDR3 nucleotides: TGTGCCACCAGCAGAGCCCTTCTGGGAACAGGGTCCAGCGAGCAGTACTTC.